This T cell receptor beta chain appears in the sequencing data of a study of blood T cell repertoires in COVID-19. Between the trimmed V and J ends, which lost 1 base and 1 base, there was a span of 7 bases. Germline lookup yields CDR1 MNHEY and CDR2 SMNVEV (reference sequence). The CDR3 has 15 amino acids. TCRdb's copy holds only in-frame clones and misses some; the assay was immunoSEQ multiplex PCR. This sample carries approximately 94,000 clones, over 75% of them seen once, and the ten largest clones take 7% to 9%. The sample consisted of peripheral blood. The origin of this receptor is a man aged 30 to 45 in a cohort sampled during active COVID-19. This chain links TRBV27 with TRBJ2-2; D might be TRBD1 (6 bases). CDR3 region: CASSLWGQNTGELFF. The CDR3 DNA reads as TGTGCCAGCAGTTTATGGGGACAGAACACCGGGGAGCTGTTTTTT.